The present T cell receptor (beta chain) was sequenced within a study of cytomegalovirus exposure and HLA in healthy donors. A multiplex PCR was run with 60 Vbeta primers and 13 Jbeta primers. Libraries were prepared by immunoSEQ multiplex PCR; TCRdb keeps only in-frame clonotypes and omits some of them. The data show 140,000 to 150,000 clones, about two thirds seen once. Findings of the study overall: According to an earlier analysis, most TCR beta V segments yielded productive rearrangements about 87% or about 30% of the time.

After removal of 1 base from V and 6 bases from J, the junction contained 11 bases not matched to a gene. CDR1 is SGHTA and CDR2 is FQGNSA in the germline V gene. The CDR3 is made up of 18 amino acids. This clone was seen a few times. Its antigen remains unknown. The sequence was obtained from a young woman in good health and CMV-seronegative. The rearrangement uses TRBV7-2 and TRBJ2-1; 11 bases align to TRBD2. Sequenced material: PBMCs. CDR3 DNA sequence: TGTGCCAGCAGCTTAGTTTCCTATACTAGCGGGAGCCTCAATGAGCAGTTCTTC. Its translation is CASSLVSYTSGSLNEQFF.